One and the same sample provided the 32 T cell receptor beta chains below, sequenced in a study of shared clonotypes between healthy human individuals. The method was immunoSEQ multiplex PCR; TCRdb's version includes in-frame clones alone and lacks a portion of them. The data show about 990,000 clones, around 78% seen once. Sample: memory CD4+ T cells from PBMCs. Subset given: CD45RA-negative fraction. The origin of the receptors is a man aged 18 to 29 in good health. Some clones in this sample may be carry-over from other donors' samples.

This sequence joins TRBV7-9 and TRBJ2-1; no firm D call. The V gene's germline CDR1 is SEHNR and CDR2 FQNEAQ (reference sequence). The length of the CDR3 is 16 residues. V was cut by 4 bases and J by 5 bases, with 18 bases left in between. DNA for the CDR3: TGTGCCAGCAGCTCACGGGTCTATCAACCCAACAATGAGCAGTTCTTC. This codes for CASSSRVYQPNNEQFF.

The chain couples TRBV29-1 to TRBJ1-1; D gene unclear. CDR1 SQVTM and CDR2 ANQGSEA come from the germline V gene. V lost 6 bases, J lost 1 base, and 15 bases lay in between. This CDR3 contains 14 residues. CDR3 region: CSVKYTIWNTEAFF. CDR3 sequence (DNA): TGCAGCGTCAAATACACGATCTGGAACACTGAAGCTTTCTTT.

The J gene is TRBJ2-7, the V gene TRBV28; tentatively, D is TRBD1 (6 bases). The length of the CDR3 is 13 residues. Trimming left V 1 base short and J 10 bases short, with 14 bases between. Germline V gene sequence: CDR1 MDHEN, CDR2 SYDVKM. CDR3 coding DNA: TGTGCCAGCAGTTTATACGGGACACTTATTCAGTACTTC. Its translation: CASSLYGTLIQYF.

The J gene is TRBJ2-2, the V gene TRBV18; 8 nucleotides align to TRBD2. The CDR3 length is 17 residues. In germline, CDR1 is KGHSH, CDR2 LQKENI. V shed 3 bases, J shed 2 bases, and the junction held 8 bases outside the gene matches. CDR3: CASSPGTSGNNTGELFF. In DNA, the CDR3 is TGTGCCAGCTCACCTGGCACTAGCGGCAACAACACCGGGGAGCTGTTTTTT.

V gene TRBV18 combines with J gene TRBJ2-7; TRBD1 matches 11 bases. Trimming took 2 bases from V and 3 from J; bases not matched to a gene: 6. The CDR3 spans 16 residues. Germline V gene data show CDR1 as KGHSH and CDR2 as LQKENI. In nucleotides, the CDR3 is TGTGCCAGCTCACCATTAGGGACAGGGGGTCTCTACGAGCAGTACTTC. This encodes CASSPLGTGGLYEQYF.

This chain connects TRBV28 to TRBJ2-4; 7 bases are shared with TRBD2. Trimming removed 5 bases from V and 6 bases from J; junction bases left unmatched: 10. The CDR3 extends over 15 amino acids. Germline CDR1 is MDHEN and CDR2 is SYDVKM. CDR3 sequence: CASSVVAGAVNIQYF. CDR3 sequence (DNA): TGTGCCAGCAGTGTAGTTGCGGGAGCTGTAAACATTCAGTACTTC.

V gene TRBV18 combines with J gene TRBJ2-5, with D perhaps assigned TRBD1 or TRBD2 (5 bases each). There are 15 residues in the CDR3. The germline V gene has CDR1 KGHSH and CDR2 LQKENI. V gave up 2 bases and J gave up 5 bases, with 15 bases separating them. CDR3 residues: CASSPAGAGSETQYF. Written as DNA, the CDR3 is TGTGCCAGCTCACCAGCGGGCGCAGGGTCGGAGACCCAGTACTTC.

A word on this clone: Other nucleotide sequences from this sample produce the same CDR3. CDR3 protein: CASSPPLNYGYTF. CDR3 sequence (DNA): TGTGCCAGCAGCCCTCCCCTTAACTATGGCTACACCTTC. The genes are TRBV28 and TRBJ1-2; D not certain. The CDR3 covers 13 residues. Per the germline V gene, CDR1 is MDHEN and CDR2 is SYDVKM. V lost 6 bases to trimming and J lost 1 base, with 9 bases between them.

This chain joins TRBV7-9 and TRBJ1-1; D unresolved. Germline CDR1 reads SEHNR; CDR2 reads FQNEAQ (reference sequence). Trimming stripped 2 bases from V and 3 bases from J, with 10 bases between. The CDR3 is 14 amino acids. The CDR3 reads CASSLKGGDTEAFF. The CDR3 DNA is TGTGCCAGCAGCTTAAAGGGAGGCGACACTGAAGCTTTCTTT.

This chain links TRBV14 with TRBJ2-5; TRBD1 matches at 9 bases. V shed 4 bases, J shed 2 bases, and the junction held 8 bases outside the gene matches. The CDR3 is made up of 16 amino acids. The V gene's germline CDR1 is SGHDN and CDR2 FVKESK. CDR3 in DNA: TGTGCCAGCAGCCCACACAGGGGGCTGAATCAAGAGACCCAGTACTTC. Translating it yields CASSPHRGLNQETQYF.

The chain combines TRBV28 with TRBJ2-1, with D possibly matching TRBD1 (5 bases). The V end was cut by 10 bases, the J end by 8 bases, with 12 bases between. CDR1 is MDHEN and CDR2 is SYDVKM in the germline V gene. The CDR3 is made up of 11 amino acids. The CDR3 loop reads CAKGQADEQFF. As DNA, the CDR3 is TGTGCCAAGGGGCAGGCGGATGAGCAGTTCTTC.

This clone was seen more than once but under ten times. The chain combines TRBV29-1 with TRBJ1-2, with D possibly TRBD1 on 5 matching bases. V was cut by 0 bases and J by 6 bases, with 14 bases left in between. The CDR3 contains 14 residues. The V gene's germline CDR1 is SQVTM and CDR2 ANQGSEA. CDR3 DNA: TGCAGCGTTGAAGATCTTCAGGGCAGGAATGGCTACACCTTC. Its translation is CSVEDLQGRNGYTF.

V is TRBV11-2 and J is TRBJ2-1; 11 bases fit TRBD2. V lost 5 bases, J lost 4 bases, and 7 bases stayed unmatched. Germline-derived CDR1 and CDR2 are SGHAT and FQNNGV. The CDR3 is 16 amino acids. The CDR3 here is CASSPPLAGVYNEQFF. DNA for the CDR3: TGTGCCAGCAGCCCCCCACTAGCGGGGGTTTACAATGAGCAGTTCTTC.

The chain links TRBV28 to TRBJ2-7; D gene unclear. The CDR3 totals 15 residues. The germline gives CDR1 MDHEN, CDR2 SYDVKM. V was cut by 6 bases and J by 4 bases, with 19 bases left in between. CDR3 amino acids: CASRNAGSPSYEQYF. CDR3 bases: TGTGCCAGCAGGAATGCCGGGTCCCCCTCATACGAGCAGTACTTC.

V and J are TRBV27 and TRBJ1-3; perhaps TRBD1 as D (6 bases). Germline CDR1 reads MNHEY; CDR2 reads SMNVEV (reference sequence). V was shortened by 4 bases and J by 4 bases, with 8 bases between the two germline ends. The CDR3 is 13 residues long. The CDR3 protein is CASSSGQGNTIYF. The CDR3, as DNA: TGTGCCAGCAGTTCTGGACAGGGAAACACCATATATTTT.

The chain carries TRBV6-1 and TRBJ2-3; the D gene is possibly TRBD2 (6 bases). This CDR3 spans 16 amino acids. Trimming cost V 2 bases and J 4 bases, with 16 bases left between them. Germline CDR1 MNHNS, CDR2 SASEGT. The CDR3 nucleotides read TGTGCCAGCAGTGAAAGGGAGGCAGGTCGGGCAGATACGCAGTATTTT. This gives the protein CASSEREAGRADTQYF.

J is TRBJ2-5 and V is TRBV19; D not certain. Per germline, CDR1 LNHDA and CDR2 SQIVND (reference sequence). Deletions cut 2 bases from V and 4 bases from J, with 8 bases between. CDR3 length: 13 residues. DNA for the CDR3: TGTGCCAGTAGTATACAGGACGCAGAGACCCAGTACTTC. It translates to CASSIQDAETQYF. The full variable domain, its missing parts supplied by reference TRBV19 and TRBJ2-5, is DGGITQSPKYLFRKEGQNVTLSCEQNLNHDAMYWYRQDPGQGLRLIYYSQIVNDFQKGDIAEGYSVSREKKESFPLTVTSAQKNPTAFYLCASSIQDAETQYFGPGTRLLVL.

V gene TRBV5-1 combines with J gene TRBJ2-3, with 8 nucleotides matching TRBD2. V dropped 4 bases and J dropped 7; count of bases not matched to a gene: 11. In germline, CDR1 is SGHRS, CDR2 YFSETQ. The CDR3 length is 15 residues. The CDR3 DNA reads as TGCGCCAGCAGCCAGGGAGCGGGGGCTTCGAATACGCAGTATTTT. Protein sequence: CASSQGAGASNTQYF.

The chain joins TRBV28 to TRBJ1-5; 7 bases agree with TRBD1. The J segment lost 6 bases and the V segment lost 3 bases, leaving 8 bases of the junction unmatched. CDR3 length: 15 residues. Germline lookup yields CDR1 MDHEN and CDR2 SYDVKM. CDR3 sequence reads: CASSFTTGVSQPQHF. CDR3 DNA sequence: TGTGCCAGCAGTTTCACTACAGGGGTTTCTCAGCCCCAGCATTTT.

V gene TRBV6-5 combines with J gene TRBJ2-7; 7 bases line up with TRBD2. CDR3 length: 14 residues. The V segment lost 2 bases and the J segment 4 bases; nucleotides outside the gene matches: 5. Germline CDR1 reads MNHEY; CDR2 reads SVGAGI. The DNA for the CDR3 is TGTGCCAGCAGTTACCGGCGGGAGTGGTACGAGCAGTACTTC. Residues: CASSYRREWYEQYF.

The CDR3 coding sequence is TGCGCCAGCAGCTTTGGGGGCACCGCCACCTCCTACGAGCAGTACTTC. Translation gives CASSFGGTATSYEQYF. The gene calls are TRBV5-1 and TRBJ2-7; D may be TRBD1 (6 bases). Germline values: CDR1 SGHRS, CDR2 YFSETQ. Deletions cut 2 bases from V and 0 bases from J, with 15 bases between. The CDR3 is 16 residues long.

This clone has a single count. This chain joins TRBV2 and TRBJ1-4; no reliable D call. With 7 bases removed from V and 4 bases from J, the gap between germline ends came to 22 bases. The V gene's germline CDR1 is SNHLY and CDR2 FYNNEI. This CDR3 has 17 residues. The CDR3 bases are TGTGCCAGCATGAGGAGGCCAGCAGAAGACGGTAATGAAAAACTGTTTTTT. Residues: CASMRRPAEDGNEKLFF.

V usage is TRBV4-3 and J usage is TRBJ1-2, with D unclear. This CDR3 spans 14 amino acids. V was shortened by 2 bases and J by 7 bases, with 14 bases between the two germline ends. Looked up from germline, CDR1 is LGHNA and CDR2 is YSLEER. CDR3 sequence: CASSQIQSEVGYTF. CDR3 coding DNA: TGCGCCAGCAGCCAAATCCAAAGCGAGGTTGGCTACACCTTC.

The rearrangement links TRBV6-6 to TRBJ2-1; D not resolved. CDR1 and CDR2 from the germline V gene are MNHNY and SVGAGI (reference sequence). The ends were cut back, 5 bases at V and 2 bases at J, with 13 bases in the middle. The CDR3 extends over 15 amino acids. CDR3 DNA sequence: TGTGCCAGCAGTCAAAGTGGCCCTACCTACAATGAGCAGTTCTTC. It translates to CASSQSGPTYNEQFF.

The chain carries TRBV19 and TRBJ2-3; D gene uncertain. The CDR3 totals 13 residues. Trimming stripped 3 bases from V and 4 bases from J, with 8 bases between. Germline V gene lookup returns CDR1 LNHDA and CDR2 SQIVND (reference sequence). CDR3 region: CASSIRPADTQYF. CDR3 coding DNA: TGTGCCAGTAGTATCAGGCCTGCAGATACGCAGTATTTT.

This clone was detected only once. The V and J genes are TRBV6-1 and TRBJ2-2; D may be TRBD1 or TRBD2 (5 bases each). Trimming cost V 7 bases and J 4 bases, with 13 bases left between them. The CDR3 covers 14 residues. CDR1 is MNHNS, CDR2 SASEGT, per germline. The CDR3 loop reads CASIRGQFTGELFF. CDR3 nucleotides: TGTGCCAGCATCCGGGGCCAATTCACCGGGGAGCTGTTTTTT.

This chain links TRBV6-5 with TRBJ1-3, with D perhaps matching TRBD1 (5 bases). V was pared by 0 bases and J by 3 bases, with 6 bases between. This CDR3 has 14 amino acids. Germline assignment: CDR1 MNHEY and CDR2 SVGAGI. This CDR3 is CASSYSGVGNTIYF. The CDR3 DNA reads TGTGCCAGCAGTTACTCAGGGGTTGGAAACACCATATATTTT.

The chain is built from TRBV28 and TRBJ1-2, with 9 bases fitting TRBD1. The V gene's germline CDR1 is MDHEN and CDR2 SYDVKM. The CDR3 consists of 18 residues. The junction had 13 bases not matched to a gene; V was cut back by 5 bases and J by 0 bases. CDR3 protein: CASSLLSGQGRANYGYTF. The CDR3 DNA reads as TGTGCCAGCAGTCTCTTATCGGGACAGGGACGAGCTAACTATGGCTACACCTTC.

The chain has TRBV7-8 and TRBJ1-1; the D is unclear. CDR1 is SGHVS and CDR2 is FQNEAQ in the germline V gene. V gave up 1 base and J gave up 2 bases, with 11 bases separating them. There are 15 residues in the CDR3. The DNA for the CDR3 is TGTGCCAGCAGCTTAGGGCAGGCCACCAACACTGAAGCTTTCTTT. Its translation is CASSLGQATNTEAFF.

This clone was seen at least ten times. Other nucleotide sequences in the sample specify the same CDR3. The gene calls are TRBV19 and TRBJ2-1; D is possibly TRBD2 (5 bases). Per germline, CDR1 LNHDA and CDR2 SQIVND (reference sequence). The CDR3 runs 16 residues. The V end was cut by 5 bases, the J end by 5 bases, with 19 bases between. The CDR3 loop is CASSAPFSRGNNEQFF. CDR3 nucleotide sequence: TGTGCCAGTAGTGCCCCCTTTTCGAGAGGGAACAATGAGCAGTTCTTC.

J is TRBJ2-7 and V is TRBV6-5, with 11 bases matching TRBD2. Germline CDR1 and CDR2: MNHEY and SVGAGI. V shed 6 bases, J shed 5 bases, and the junction held 6 bases outside the gene matches. CDR3 length equals 14 residues. The CDR3, as DNA: TGTGCCAGCAGGTTACTAGCGGGAGCCCACGAGCAGTACTTC. It yields the protein CASRLLAGAHEQYF.

This chain uses TRBV29-1 with TRBJ2-6, with D uncertain. Trimming cost V 2 bases and J 2 bases, with 4 bases left between them. This CDR3 region has 13 residues. Germline V gives CDR1 SQVTM, CDR2 ANQGSEA. DNA for the CDR3: TGCAGCGTTGAACAGGCTGGGGCCAACGTCCTGACTTTC. Translated, it gives CSVEQAGANVLTF.